This T cell receptor (beta chain) was found in a study of tumor and adjacent non-tumor tissue in lung cancer. Study outcomes and limitations: Shorter survival was associated with higher TCR diversity in tumors.

RNA was extracted from bulk tissue without any cell sorting. Trimming stripped 2 bases from V and 9 bases from J, with 20 bases between. There are 16 residues in the CDR3. Germline V lookup: CDR1 SGHAT, CDR2 FQNNGV. This clonotype was picked up many times. Its antigen is undetermined. A modified ARM-PCR protocol with three rounds of nested PCR amplified TCRbeta. TCRdb reprocessed the multiplex PCR reads via MiXCR and lists one record per CDR3 protein. The sample yields roughly 93,000 distinct CDR3 sequences, around 64% seen once. Sequencing input: lung tumor tissue. The rearrangement links TRBV11-2 to TRBJ2-1, with a tentative D call TRBD2 (5 bases). The TCR was taken from a man aged 55 to 70 with non-small cell lung cancer. As DNA, the CDR3 is TGTGCCAGCAGCTTATCGGCGGGTATGCCAAGCAGTGAGCAGTTCTTC. Its protein is CASSLSAGMPSSEQFF.